The clone carrying this TCR beta chain was found a few times. This sample was taken from a study of quantifying T cell responses using KT2 cells. Study-level background: RNA was reverse transcribed with TCR alpha and beta constant-region primers.

The cDNA 3' end received a ligated oligonucleotide with a UMI. First-round PCR used about 4 cycles and beta primers RC1.1 and RC1.2 covering TRBC1 and TRBC2. TCR alpha and beta chains were handled separately starting at the second PCR. TCRdb used MiXCR to reprocess the UMI-ligation and nested PCR reads, holding one entry per CDR3 protein. Altogether 40,000 or so distinct CDR3 sequences are present, about a sixth being singletons, with the ten largest covering approximately 45%. V dropped 9 bases and J dropped 2; count of bases not matched to a gene: 12. This CDR3 spans 15 amino acids. Germline V gene data show CDR1 as MNHGY and CDR2 as SAAAGT.

This clonotype originated in a human donor. Sequenced sample: PBMCs spiked with cells of the T cell clone KT2. The chain employs TRBV6-8 and TRBJ1-1, with 7 nucleotides matching TRBD1. The chain's CDR3 is CARRTGKRVNTEAFF. The CDR3 DNA follows: TGTGCCAGACGGACAGGCAAAAGGGTAAACACTGAAGCTTTCTTT.